This TCR beta chain is drawn from a study of T cells after yellow fever vaccination. This clonotype has a count of ten or more. Its matching antigen is unknown. The germline CDR1 and CDR2 sequences are MGHRA and YSYEKL. Trimming took 0 bases from V and 3 from J, leaving 9 bases between them. The CDR3 extends over 14 amino acids. Making TCR cDNA involved 5'RACE template switching, which added UMIs and a universal primer site. TCRdb re-called the 5' RACE reads with MiXCR, one entry per CDR3 protein. The table lists approximately 240,000 distinct CDR3 sequences, 3.6% of them singletons, with about 20% in the top ten. Overall study findings and caveats: Any FACS-sorted repertoire could hold abundant clonotypes that contaminate it from the bulk population. Clonotype sharing between CD4 and CD8 compartments was small. Once the booster was given, most primary-vaccination clones reappeared, at roughly 96% for CD4 and over 75% for CD8.

The chain combines TRBV4-1 with TRBJ2-7, with D unresolved. The clonotype originates from a man between 18 and 29 years old who received the YFV17D yellow fever vaccine. The sequencing here drew on PBMCs, taken 15 days after the yellow fever booster vaccination. CDR3 sequence (DNA): TGCGCCAGCAGCCAAGATTCGACTGTCTACGAGCAGTACTTC. As protein: CASSQDSTVYEQYF.